A single sample gave rise to the 27 T cell receptor beta chains below, sequenced in a study of blood T cell repertoires in COVID-19. Profiling relied on immunoSEQ multiplex PCR, and the TCRdb table lists in-frame clones only, not all of them. The sample contains under 450,000 clones, roughly 87% of which appear only once. Sequencing was carried out using PBMCs or T cells enriched from blood (not recorded which). The receptors were gathered from a woman between 25 and 40 years old who had recovered from COVID-19.

The rearrangement uses TRBV18 and TRBJ2-7; tentative D call: TRBD1 (6 bases). Germline lookup yields CDR1 KGHSH and CDR2 LQKENI. Trimming removed 0 bases from V and 7 bases from J, with 13 bases in between. The CDR3 is made up of 14 amino acids. The DNA for the CDR3 is TGTGCCAGCTCACCACCCAGCGTAGGGGGAGAGCAGTACTTC. This encodes CASSPPSVGGEQYF.

This clone has more than one count but fewer than ten. The rearrangement links TRBV29-1 to TRBJ1-2, with 10 bases lining up with TRBD1. The length of the CDR3 is 12 residues. V was clipped by 7 bases and J by 6 bases; unmatched bases: 5. The germline V gene has CDR1 SQVTM and CDR2 ANQGSEA. The CDR3 loop is CSAGDRGNGYTF. CDR3 sequence (DNA): TGCAGCGCAGGGGACAGGGGAAATGGCTACACCTTC.

V and J are TRBV14 and TRBJ1-1; TRBD1 agrees at 8 bases. The CDR3 runs to 17 residues. Germline V CDR1 and CDR2: SGHDN, FVKESK. The J segment lost 6 bases and the V segment lost 5 bases, leaving 17 bases of the junction unmatched. CDR3 in DNA: TGTGCCAGCAGCAAACCACCTACAGGGGGTTTTCTCCCTGAAGCTTTCTTT. This codes for CASSKPPTGGFLPEAFF.

The rearrangement joins TRBV29-1 to TRBJ2-1; 9 positions agree with TRBD2. The length of the CDR3 is 15 residues. Germline-derived CDR1 and CDR2 are SQVTM and ANQGSEA. The V and J ends lost 6 bases and 0 bases, in that order; junction bases with no gene match: 6. The CDR3 sequence is CSVLGLAFSYNEQFF. The CDR3 region has the DNA TGCAGCGTCTTAGGACTAGCGTTCTCCTACAATGAGCAGTTCTTC.

This clone was observed a handful of times. Distinct nucleotide sequences in the sample also encode this CDR3. The V and J genes are TRBV5-1 and TRBJ2-7; TRBD1 might be the D (6 bases). This CDR3 is 11 amino acids long. Germline loops: CDR1 SGHRS, CDR2 YFSETQ. Trimming stripped 5 bases from V and 6 bases from J, with 9 bases between. CDR3: CASRSGVEQYF. CDR3 nucleotides: TGCGCCAGCAGGTCAGGGGTCGAGCAGTACTTC.

This clone was counted a single time. The chain has TRBV19 and TRBJ2-7, with 12 bases that match TRBD2. The V segment lost 2 bases and the J segment 4 bases; nucleotides outside the gene matches: 3. This CDR3 region has 15 residues. Germline V gene sequence: CDR1 LNHDA, CDR2 SQIVND (reference sequence). The CDR3 sequence: CASSITSGRNYEQYF. The CDR3 DNA reads as TGTGCCAGTAGTATAACTAGCGGGAGGAATTACGAGCAGTACTTC.

V usage is TRBV6-4 and J usage is TRBJ2-3; 10 nucleotides align to TRBD2. The CDR3 runs 15 residues. V shed 5 bases and J 0 bases; nucleotides not matched to a gene: 2. Germline V lookup: CDR1 MRHNA, CDR2 SNTAGT. The CDR3 reads CASSQGLASTDTQYF. DNA for the CDR3: TGTGCCAGCAGTCAGGGACTAGCGAGCACAGATACGCAGTATTTT.

This chain links TRBV19 with TRBJ1-1; maybe TRBD1 (5 bases). There are 13 residues in the CDR3. The V and J ends lost 3 bases and 5 bases respectively, with 10 bases between them. The germline CDR1 and CDR2 sequences are LNHDA and SQIVND (reference sequence). The CDR3: CASSIWGKTEAFF. CDR3 DNA: TGTGCCAGTAGTATTTGGGGCAAGACTGAAGCTTTCTTT. Based on the CDR3 plus reference TRBV19 and TRBJ1-1, the full variable domain is DGGITQSPKYLFRKEGQNVTLSCEQNLNHDAMYWYRQDPGQGLRLIYYSQIVNDFQKGDIAEGYSVSREKKESFPLTVTSAQKNPTAFYLCASSIWGKTEAFFGQGTRLTVV.

The genes are TRBV29-1 and TRBJ1-2; weak D call: TRBD1 (5 bases). V was trimmed by 6 bases and J by 1 base, leaving 24 bases between them. Germline V gene sequence: CDR1 SQVTM, CDR2 ANQGSEA. This CDR3 spans 17 amino acids. The CDR3 region has the DNA TGCAGCGTCGCATGGGGGGAGGACCGGTCTTTTAACTATGGCTACACCTTC. Amino acids: CSVAWGEDRSFNYGYTF.

The chain joins TRBV6-5 to TRBJ1-5, with D hard to call. Trimming cost V 6 bases and J 3 bases, with 12 bases left between them. The CDR3 contains 14 residues. Germline V gene lookup returns CDR1 MNHEY and CDR2 SVGAGI. The CDR3 region is CASSGGANNQPQHF. The CDR3 nucleotides read TGTGCCAGCAGCGGCGGCGCCAACAATCAGCCCCAGCATTTT.

CDR3 nucleotide sequence: TGCAGCGTTGAAACAGGGGGAGGATACGAGCAGTACTTC. This codes for CSVETGGGYEQYF. The genes are TRBV29-1 and TRBJ2-7; TRBD1 agrees at 8 bases. The V and J ends lost 2 bases and 4 bases, in that order; junction bases with no gene match: 4. From germline, CDR1 is SQVTM and CDR2 ANQGSEA. The CDR3 is 13 residues long.

The V gene is TRBV3-1 (or the pseudogene TRBV3-2), the J gene TRBJ2-1, with a weak D call TRBD1 (5 bases). This CDR3 spans 14 amino acids. In germline, CDR1 is LGHDT, CDR2 YNNKEL (reference sequence). The germline V and J ends were trimmed by 6 bases and 5 bases, with 14 bases remaining between them. In DNA form, the CDR3 reads TGTGCCAGCAGACCTCTTGCCAGGGACAATGAGCAGTTCTTC. Protein: CASRPLARDNEQFF.

The rearrangement uses TRBV7-8 and TRBJ1-1, with D possibly matching TRBD1 (6 bases). Germline CDR1 reads SGHVS; CDR2 reads FQNEAQ. The CDR3 totals 14 residues. Trimming stripped 5 bases from V and 3 bases from J, with 13 bases between. Here the CDR3 DNA reads TGTGCCAGCAGCCCCCGGACAGTCCACACTGAAGCTTTCTTT. Translation: CASSPRTVHTEAFF.

The chain uses TRBV5-6 and TRBJ1-6; 8 positions match TRBD1. Germline V gene sequence: CDR1 SGHDT, CDR2 YYEEEE. The V segment lost 2 bases and the J segment 9 bases; nucleotides outside the gene matches: 7. The length of the CDR3 is 15 residues. DNA of the CDR3: TGTGCCAGCAGCTTACGGACAGGGACGGGTTCACCCCTCCACTTT. Translating it yields CASSLRTGTGSPLHF.

This clone was seen just once. The J gene is TRBJ1-6, the V gene TRBV27, with D maybe TRBD1 (5 bases). CDR1 is MNHEY and CDR2 is SMNVEV in the germline V gene (reference sequence). The CDR3 contains 14 residues. Trimming took off 3 bases at V and 8 bases at J, with 11 bases between the two ends. The CDR3 sequence: CASSFLVRDSPLHF. In DNA form, the CDR3 reads TGTGCCAGCAGTTTCCTCGTCAGGGATTCACCCCTCCACTTT.

V and J are TRBV11-3 and TRBJ2-1; 9 bases are shared with TRBD1. The CDR3 has 15 residues. Germline CDR1 and CDR2: SGHNT and YENEEA. The V gene end was trimmed by 5 bases and the J gene end by 5 bases; junction bases not matched to a gene: 7. CDR3 bases: TGTGCCAGCAGCCCTGGGACAGGGATAAACAATGAGCAGTTCTTC. Protein: CASSPGTGINNEQFF.

CDR3 in amino acids: CASSVDRGTEAFF. CDR3 coding DNA: TGTGCCAGCAGCGTTGACAGGGGAACTGAAGCTTTCTTT. The chain employs TRBV9 and TRBJ1-1; 8 nucleotides align to TRBD1. Trimming cost V 2 bases and J 5 bases; bases outside gene matches: 2. CDR1 SGDLS and CDR2 YYNGEE come from the germline V gene. The CDR3 covers 13 residues.

The rearrangement links TRBV11-2 to TRBJ1-2; D possibly corresponds to TRBD1 (5 bases). V was shortened by 3 bases and J by 4 bases, with 9 bases between the two germline ends. CDR3 length: 13 amino acids. The germline V gene has CDR1 SGHAT and CDR2 FQNNGV. The CDR3: CASSLQGFYGYTF. The CDR3 nucleotides are TGTGCCAGCAGCTTGCAGGGCTTCTATGGCTACACCTTC.

The V call is TRBV30, the J call TRBJ1-4, with D hard to call. The CDR3 is made up of 14 amino acids. Germline V gene data show CDR1 as GTSNPN and CDR2 as SVGIG (reference sequence). V was shortened by 2 bases and J by 7 bases, with 14 bases between the two germline ends. CDR3: CAWSFRSSGEKLFF. The CDR3 DNA sequence: TGTGCCTGGAGTTTCAGGTCCTCTGGTGAAAAACTGTTTTTT.

The chain uses TRBV27 and TRBJ2-5; TRBD1 aligns across 9 bases. This CDR3 contains 13 residues. Germline lookup yields CDR1 MNHEY and CDR2 SMNVEV (reference sequence). The J segment lost 6 bases and the V segment lost 5 bases, leaving 4 bases of the junction unmatched. CDR3 sequence (DNA): TGTGCCAGCAGTATGGACAGGGGTAAGACCCAGTACTTC. This encodes CASSMDRGKTQYF.

The V and J genes are TRBV11-2 and TRBJ2-7; D not certain. Germline V CDR1 and CDR2: SGHAT, FQNNGV. Between the trimmed V and J ends, which lost 4 bases and 2 bases, there was a span of 15 bases. The length of the CDR3 is 15 residues. The CDR3 sequence is CASSSTQLTAYEQYF. As DNA, the CDR3 is TGTGCCAGCAGCTCAACTCAGCTGACTGCCTACGAGCAGTACTTC.

The CDR3, as DNA: TGTGCCAGCAGCTTAACCCACGACAGGGTTCGCTCACCCCTCCACTTT. It yields the protein CASSLTHDRVRSPLHF. The V and J genes are TRBV7-3 and TRBJ1-6; 7 nucleotides line up with TRBD1. From germline, CDR1 is SGHTA and CDR2 FQGTGA. CDR3 length: 16 residues. V dropped 0 bases and J dropped 10; count of bases not matched to a gene: 9.

The chain links TRBV28 to TRBJ1-1; D is unresolved. V was pared by 3 bases and J by 3 bases, with 5 bases between. The germline V gene has CDR1 MDHEN and CDR2 SYDVKM. The CDR3 has 12 residues. The DNA of the CDR3 is TGTGCCAGCAGTTTCTCTTACACTGAAGCTTTCTTT. Its protein product is CASSFSYTEAFF.

The J gene is TRBJ1-1, the V gene TRBV21-1; TRBD1, the table's D call, lacks a check against the DNA. TRBV21-1 represents a pseudogene. CDR3 size: 13 residues. CDR3: CASSARTGTEAFF. The CDR3 nucleotides read TGTGCCAGCAGCGCCCGGACAGGTACCGAAGCTTTCTTT.

As regards this clone: Other DNA sequences of this sample code for an identical CDR3. The chain joins TRBV18 to TRBJ1-2; the match to TRBD1 covers 7 bases. Trimming removed 2 bases from V and 0 bases from J; junction bases left unmatched: 0. CDR1 is KGHSH, CDR2 LQKENI, per germline. This CDR3 has 14 amino acids. For the CDR3, the DNA is TGTGCCAGCTCACCAGGGACAGCTAACTATGGCTACACCTTC. Translation gives CASSPGTANYGYTF.

This chain joins TRBV6-5 and TRBJ2-5; 10 bases agree with TRBD2. The CDR3 has 14 residues. The V and J ends lost 6 bases and 5 bases, in that order; junction bases with no gene match: 6. From germline, CDR1 is MNHEY and CDR2 SVGAGI. In DNA, the CDR3 is TGTGCCAGCAGCTCACTAGCGGGGAGGGAGACCCAGTACTTC. It encodes CASSSLAGRETQYF.

V is TRBV27 and J is TRBJ2-5; unclear D gene. The CDR3 loop spans 15 amino acids. V lost 1 base and J 3 bases, leaving 12 bases between the germline ends. Germline assignment: CDR1 MNHEY and CDR2 SMNVEV (reference sequence). In DNA form, the CDR3 reads TGTGCCAGCAGTTTATTAGGTCTACAGAAAGAGACCCAGTACTTC. This sequence encodes CASSLLGLQKETQYF.